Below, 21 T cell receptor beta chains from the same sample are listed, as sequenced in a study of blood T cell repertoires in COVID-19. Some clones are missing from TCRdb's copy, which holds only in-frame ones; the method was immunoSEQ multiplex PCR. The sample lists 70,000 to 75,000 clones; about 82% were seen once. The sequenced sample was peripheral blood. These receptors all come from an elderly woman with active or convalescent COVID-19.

The CDR3 here is CASSIDRHCYAKGTSGSGYEQYF. Here the CDR3 DNA reads TGTGCCAGTAGTATAGATCGACACTGCTATGCAAAGGGGACTAGCGGGAGTGGATACGAGCAGTACTTC. V usage is TRBV19 and J usage is TRBJ2-7; 14 nucleotides agree with TRBD2. Germline assignment: CDR1 LNHDA and CDR2 SQIVND (reference sequence). The ends lost 0 bases at V and 4 bases at J; junction bases unmatched: 23. There are 23 residues in the CDR3.

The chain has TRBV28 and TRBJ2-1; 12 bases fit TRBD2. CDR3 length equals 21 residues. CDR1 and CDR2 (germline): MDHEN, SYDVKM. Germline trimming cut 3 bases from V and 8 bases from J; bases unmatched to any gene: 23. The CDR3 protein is CASSLAGWSGTSGGYSYEQFF. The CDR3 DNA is TGTGCCAGCAGTTTGGCAGGGTGGAGTGGAACTAGCGGGGGGTATAGTTATGAGCAGTTCTTC.

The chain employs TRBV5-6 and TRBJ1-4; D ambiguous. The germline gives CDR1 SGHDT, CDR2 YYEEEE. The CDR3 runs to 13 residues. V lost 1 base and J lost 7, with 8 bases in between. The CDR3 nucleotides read TGTGCCAGCAGCTTGACGGAGGGTGAAAAACTGTTTTTT. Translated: CASSLTEGEKLFF.

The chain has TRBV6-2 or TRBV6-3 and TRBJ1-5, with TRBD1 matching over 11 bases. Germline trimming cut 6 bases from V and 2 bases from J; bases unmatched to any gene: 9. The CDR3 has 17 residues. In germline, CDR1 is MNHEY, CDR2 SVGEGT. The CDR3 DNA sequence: TGTGCCAGCAGCCGGACAGGGGGCGGAAGTGGCAATCAGCCCCAGCATTTT. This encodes CASSRTGGGSGNQPQHF.

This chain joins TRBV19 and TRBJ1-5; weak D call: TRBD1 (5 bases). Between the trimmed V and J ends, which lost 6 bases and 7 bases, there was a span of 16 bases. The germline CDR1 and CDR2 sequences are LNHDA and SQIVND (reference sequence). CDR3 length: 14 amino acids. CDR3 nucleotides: TGTGCCAGTAGGTTGGGGGGAGGCGGCCAGCCCCAGCATTTT. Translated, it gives CASRLGGGGQPQHF.

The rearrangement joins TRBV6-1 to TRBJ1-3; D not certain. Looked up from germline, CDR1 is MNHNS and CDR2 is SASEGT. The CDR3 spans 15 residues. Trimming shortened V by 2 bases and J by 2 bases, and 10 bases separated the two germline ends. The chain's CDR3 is CASSEIGYPGNTIYF. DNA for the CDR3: TGTGCCAGCAGTGAAATCGGGTATCCTGGAAACACCATATATTTT.

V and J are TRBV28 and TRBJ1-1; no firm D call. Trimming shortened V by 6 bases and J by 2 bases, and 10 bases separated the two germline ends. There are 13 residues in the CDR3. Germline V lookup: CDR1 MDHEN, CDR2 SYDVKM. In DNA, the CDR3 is TGTGCCAGCAGGTTCAAATCAAACACTGAAGCTTTCTTT. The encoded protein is CASRFKSNTEAFF. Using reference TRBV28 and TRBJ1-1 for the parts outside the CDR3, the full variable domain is DVKVTQSSRYLVKRTGEKVFLECVQDMDHENMFWYRQDPGLGLRLIYFSYDVKMKEKGDIPEGYSVSREKKERFSLILESASTNQTSMYLCASRFKSNTEAFFGQGTRLTVV.

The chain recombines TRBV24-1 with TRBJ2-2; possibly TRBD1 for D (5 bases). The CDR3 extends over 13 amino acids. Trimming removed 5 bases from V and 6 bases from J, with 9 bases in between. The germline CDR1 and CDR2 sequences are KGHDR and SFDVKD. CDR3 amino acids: CATSVEGAGELFF. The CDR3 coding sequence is TGTGCCACCAGTGTAGAAGGGGCCGGGGAGCTGTTTTTT.

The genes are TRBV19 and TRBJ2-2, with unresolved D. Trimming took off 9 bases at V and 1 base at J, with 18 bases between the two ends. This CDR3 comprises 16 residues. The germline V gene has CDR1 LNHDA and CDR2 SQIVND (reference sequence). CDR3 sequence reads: CASNAPLVVNTGELFF. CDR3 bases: TGTGCCAGCAACGCCCCGCTAGTGGTGAACACCGGGGAGCTGTTTTTT.

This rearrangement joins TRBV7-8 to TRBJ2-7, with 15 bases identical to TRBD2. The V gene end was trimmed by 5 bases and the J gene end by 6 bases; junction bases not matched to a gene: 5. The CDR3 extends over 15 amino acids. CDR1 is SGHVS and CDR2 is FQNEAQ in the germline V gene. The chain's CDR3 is CASSTGLAGGTEQYF. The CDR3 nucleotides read TGTGCCAGCAGCACCGGACTAGCGGGAGGGACCGAGCAGTACTTC.

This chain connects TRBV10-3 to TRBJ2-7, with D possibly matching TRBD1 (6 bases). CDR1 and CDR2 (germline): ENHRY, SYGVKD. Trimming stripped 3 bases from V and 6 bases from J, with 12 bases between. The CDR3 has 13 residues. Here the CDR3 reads CAISEQGMGEQYF. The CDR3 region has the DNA TGTGCCATCAGTGAACAGGGTATGGGCGAGCAGTACTTC.

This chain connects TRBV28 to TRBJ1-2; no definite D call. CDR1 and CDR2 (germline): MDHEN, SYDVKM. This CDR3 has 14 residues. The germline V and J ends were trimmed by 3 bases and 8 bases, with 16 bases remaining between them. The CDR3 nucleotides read TGTGCCAGCAGTTTTTCGATCGCTACTGTAGGCTACACCTTC. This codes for CASSFSIATVGYTF.

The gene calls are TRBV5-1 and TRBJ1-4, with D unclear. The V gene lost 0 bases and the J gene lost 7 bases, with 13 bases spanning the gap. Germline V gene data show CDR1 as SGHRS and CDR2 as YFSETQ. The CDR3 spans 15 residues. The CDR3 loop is CASSLGSAGSEKLFF. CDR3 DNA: TGCGCCAGCAGCTTGGGTTCGGCAGGTTCTGAAAAACTGTTTTTT.

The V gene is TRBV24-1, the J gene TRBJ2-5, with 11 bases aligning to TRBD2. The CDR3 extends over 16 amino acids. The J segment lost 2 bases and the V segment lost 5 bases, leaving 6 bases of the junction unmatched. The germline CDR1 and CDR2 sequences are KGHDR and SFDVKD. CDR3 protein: CATSAMTSGEQETQYF. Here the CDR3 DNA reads TGTGCCACCAGTGCCATGACTAGCGGGGAACAAGAGACCCAGTACTTC.

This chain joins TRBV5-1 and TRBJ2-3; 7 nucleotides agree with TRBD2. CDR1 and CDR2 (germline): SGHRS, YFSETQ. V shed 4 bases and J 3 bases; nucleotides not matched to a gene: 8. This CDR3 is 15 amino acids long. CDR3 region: CASSPRGGGTDTQYF. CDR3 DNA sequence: TGCGCCAGCAGCCCCCGTGGGGGAGGGACAGATACGCAGTATTTT.

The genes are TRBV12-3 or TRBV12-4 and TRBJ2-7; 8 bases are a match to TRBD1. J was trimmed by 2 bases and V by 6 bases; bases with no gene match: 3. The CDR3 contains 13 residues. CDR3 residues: CASSLDRAYEQYF. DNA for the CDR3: TGTGCCAGCAGCCTGGACAGGGCCTACGAGCAGTACTTC.

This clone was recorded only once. CDR3 sequence (DNA): TGTGCCAGCAGTATAGACAGGGAACCCTACAATGAGCAGTTCTTC. Encoded protein: CASSIDREPYNEQFF. The chain links TRBV27 to TRBJ2-1, with TRBD1 matching 7 bases. Germline assignment: CDR1 MNHEY and CDR2 SMNVEV (reference sequence). Losses at the gene ends were 5 bases for V and 2 bases for J; bases not matched to a gene: 6. The CDR3 is 15 amino acids.

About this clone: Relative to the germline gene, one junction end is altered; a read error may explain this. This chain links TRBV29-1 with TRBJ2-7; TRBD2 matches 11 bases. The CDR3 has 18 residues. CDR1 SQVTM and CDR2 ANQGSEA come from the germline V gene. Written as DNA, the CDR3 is TGCAGCGTTGCAGGGTTGGTTAGCGGGAGGGCCGGCTCCGACGAGCAGTACTTC. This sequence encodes CSVAGLVSGRAGSDEQYF.

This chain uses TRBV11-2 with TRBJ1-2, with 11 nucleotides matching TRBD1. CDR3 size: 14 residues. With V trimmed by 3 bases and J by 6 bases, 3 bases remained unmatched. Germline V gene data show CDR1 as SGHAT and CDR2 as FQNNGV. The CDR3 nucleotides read TGTGCCAGCAGCTTCTCGGACAGGGGGCATGGCTACACCTTC. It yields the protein CASSFSDRGHGYTF.

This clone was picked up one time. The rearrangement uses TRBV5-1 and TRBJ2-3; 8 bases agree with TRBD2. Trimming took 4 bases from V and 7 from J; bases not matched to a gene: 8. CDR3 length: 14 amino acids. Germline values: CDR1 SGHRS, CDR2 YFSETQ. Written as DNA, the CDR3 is TGCGCCAGCAGCATTAGCGGGGCAACGAATACGCAGTATTTT. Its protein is CASSISGATNTQYF.

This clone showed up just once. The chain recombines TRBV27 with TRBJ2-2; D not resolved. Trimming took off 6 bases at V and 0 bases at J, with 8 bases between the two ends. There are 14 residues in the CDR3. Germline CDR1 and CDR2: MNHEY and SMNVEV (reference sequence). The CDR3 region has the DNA TGTGCCAGCAGGACCGACACGAACACCGGGGAGCTGTTTTTT. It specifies CASRTDTNTGELFF.